This T cell receptor (beta chain) was documented in a study of glioma-infiltrating T cells after dendritic cell vaccination. Germline CDR1 LNHNV, CDR2 YYDKDF (reference sequence). The V end lost 0 bases, the J end lost 7 bases, and 19 bases lay between the germline ends. This CDR3 is 17 amino acids long. Time point indicated: after dendritic cell vaccination, including at tumor progression/relapse. Ten or more counts support this clone. Measured with immunoSEQ multiplex PCR; TCRdb has only the in-frame clones, and not every one. The data show about 87,000 clones, roughly 87% seen once. The sequencing used blood, collected after dendritic cell vaccination. This rearrangement joins TRBV15 to TRBJ2-1; D is perhaps TRBD2 (6 bases). The clonotype was recovered from a human donor with glioblastoma. CDR3 in amino acids: CATSRDRRGAVWNEQFF. The CDR3 bases are TGTGCCACCAGCAGAGATCGGCGGGGAGCCGTGTGGAATGAGCAGTTCTTC.